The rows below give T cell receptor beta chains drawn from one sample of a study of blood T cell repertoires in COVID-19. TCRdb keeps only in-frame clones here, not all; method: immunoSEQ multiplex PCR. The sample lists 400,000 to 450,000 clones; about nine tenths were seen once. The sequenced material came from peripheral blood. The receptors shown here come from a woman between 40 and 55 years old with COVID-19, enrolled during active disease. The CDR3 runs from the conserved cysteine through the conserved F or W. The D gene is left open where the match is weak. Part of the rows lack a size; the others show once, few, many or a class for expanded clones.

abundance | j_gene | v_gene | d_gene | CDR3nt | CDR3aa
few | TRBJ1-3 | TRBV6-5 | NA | TGTGCCAGCAGCTCCAGAGGCAACACCATATATTTT | CASSSRGNTIYF
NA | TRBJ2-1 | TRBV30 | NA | TGTGCCTGGAGTTTTGGGGCTACGTGGCAGTTCTTC | CAWSFGATWQFF
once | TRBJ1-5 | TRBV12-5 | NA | TGTGCTAGTGGTTTGGACGTTATGAGGGCCAATCAGCCCCAGCATTTT | CASGLDVMRANQPQHF
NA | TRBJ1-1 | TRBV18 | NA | TGTGCCAGCTCACCAAACGGGTACGGGACTGAAGCTTTCTTT | CASSPNGYGTEAFF
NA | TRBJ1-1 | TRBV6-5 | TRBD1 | TGTGCCAGCAGTCTCGGACAGGGCCCGAACACTGAAGCTTTCTTT | CASSLGQGPNTEAFF
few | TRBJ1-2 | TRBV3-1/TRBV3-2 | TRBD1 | TGTGCCAGCAGCCAGCGGGACAGGGAGGCCTATGGCTACACCTTC | CASSQRDREAYGYTF
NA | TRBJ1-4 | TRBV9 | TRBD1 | TGTGCCAGCAGCCCCCGGGACAGGAATAATGAAAAACTGTTTTTT | CASSPRDRNNEKLFF
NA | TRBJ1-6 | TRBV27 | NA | TGTGCCAGCAGTGGGGGCAGCCCAGGGTCACCCCTCCACTTT | CASSGGSPGSPLHF
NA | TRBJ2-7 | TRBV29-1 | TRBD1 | TGCAGCGTTGATCAGGGGGCCTCCTACGAGCAGTACTTC | CSVDQGASYEQYF
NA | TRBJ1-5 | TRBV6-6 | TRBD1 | TGTGCCAGCAGTCTACAGGGGGGTCAGCCCCAGCATTTT | CASSLQGGQPQHF
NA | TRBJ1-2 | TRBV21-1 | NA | TGTGCCAGCAGCAACAATCAGGGGGTGCATGGCTACACCTTC | CASSNNQGVHGYTF
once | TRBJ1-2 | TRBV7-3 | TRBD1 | TGTGCCAGCAGCTCGCGGACAGGGGATAACTATGGCTACACCTTC | CASSSRTGDNYGYTF
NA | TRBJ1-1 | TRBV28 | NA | TGTGCCAGCAGTTCAGTGGACACTGAAGCTTTCTTT | CASSSVDTEAFF
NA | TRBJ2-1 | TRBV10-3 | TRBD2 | TGTGCCATCAGTGTGGCGGGGGACTCCTACAATGAGCAGTTCTTC | CAISVAGDSYNEQFF
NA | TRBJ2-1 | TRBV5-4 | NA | TGTGCCAGCAGCTACGGACAGATGGCCTACAATGAGCAGTTCTTC | CASSYGQMAYNEQFF
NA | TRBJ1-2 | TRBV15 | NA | TGTGCCACCAGCAGAGATCAACAGTCGGGCTACACCTTC | CATSRDQQSGYTF
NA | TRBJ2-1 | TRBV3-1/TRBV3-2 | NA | TGTGCCAGCAGCCAAGTTTTTGAGAAGTTCTTC | CASSQVFEKFF
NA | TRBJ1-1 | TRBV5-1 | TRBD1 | TGCGCCAGCAGGTATACGACCGGGACAGCCAACACTGAAGCTTTCTTT | CASRYTTGTANTEAFF
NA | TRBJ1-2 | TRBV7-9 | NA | TGTGCCAGTACGGGAAGGCAGGGGCGGGTAGGCTACACCTTC | CASTGRQGRVGYTF
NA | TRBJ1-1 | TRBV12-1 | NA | TGTGCCAGCAGCACCCAGGGACAGAGTGTTAGCACTGAAGCTTTCTTT | CASSTQGQSVSTEAFF
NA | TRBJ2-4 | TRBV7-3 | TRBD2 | TGTGCCAGCAGCCCTAGCGGGGGTACGAACATTCAGTACTTC | CASSPSGGTNIQYF
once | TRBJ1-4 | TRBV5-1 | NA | TGCGCCAGCAGCCCAGATGCAACTAATGAAAAACTGTTTTTT | CASSPDATNEKLFF
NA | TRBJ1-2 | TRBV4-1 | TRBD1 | TGCGCCAGCAGCCCCGACAGGGGAGTATCTATGCGATACACCTTC | CASSPDRGVSMRYTF
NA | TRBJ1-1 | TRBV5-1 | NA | TGCGCCAGCAGAACCGGAGGGGGGGATAACACTGAAGCTTTCTTT | CASRTGGGDNTEAFF
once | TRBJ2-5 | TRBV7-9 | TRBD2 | TGTGCCAGCTCCCAAGGGACTAGCGGGGGGGAAGAGACCCAGTACTTC | CASSQGTSGGEETQYF
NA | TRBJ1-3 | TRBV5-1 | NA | TGCGCCAGCAGCTTGGATCAGGGGCCCTCTGGAAACACCATATATTTT | CASSLDQGPSGNTIYF
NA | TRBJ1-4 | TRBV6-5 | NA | TGTGCCAGCAGGTACACAGGTGGGGAAAAACTGTTTTTT | CASRYTGGEKLFF
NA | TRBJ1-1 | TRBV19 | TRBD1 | TGTGCCAGTAGTGAACGGAAAACAGGGGCGGGTACTGAAGCTTTCTTT | CASSERKTGAGTEAFF
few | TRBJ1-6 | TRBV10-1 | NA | TGCGCCAGCAGTGAGAGGTTGGCAGGGTTCGCCTATAATTCACCCCTCCACTTT | CASSERLAGFAYNSPLHF
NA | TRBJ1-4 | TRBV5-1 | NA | TGCGCCAGCAGCAGGGGCAATGAAAAACTGTTTTTT | CASSRGNEKLFF
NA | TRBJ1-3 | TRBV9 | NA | TGTGCCAGCAGCGTAGGGGAACAGGTCGGCGGAAACACCATATATTTT | CASSVGEQVGGNTIYF
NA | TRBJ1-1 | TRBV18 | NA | TGTGCCAGCTCTCCCACAGAGAACACTGAAGCTTTCTTT | CASSPTENTEAFF
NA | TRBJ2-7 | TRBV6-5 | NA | TGTGCCAGCAGTTTCGACAGCTTCTACGAGCAGTACTTC | CASSFDSFYEQYF
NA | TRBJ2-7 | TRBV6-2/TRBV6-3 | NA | TGTGCCAGCAGTTACTCCGAGGGTACGGCAAGCGAGCAGTACTTC | CASSYSEGTASEQYF
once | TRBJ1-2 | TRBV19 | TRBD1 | TGTGCCAGTAAGGGCAGGGGGCGCGCCTATGGCTACACCTTC | CASKGRGRAYGYTF
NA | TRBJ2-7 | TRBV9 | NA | TGTGCCAGCAGCGTCGGGGTCTGGTACGAGCAGTACTTC | CASSVGVWYEQYF
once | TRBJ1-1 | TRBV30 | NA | TGTGCCTGGACGTCCCGGGTGAACACTGAAGCTTTCTTT | CAWTSRVNTEAFF
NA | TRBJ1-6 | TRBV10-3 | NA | TGTGCCACTGGGAAGGGGAATTCACCCCTCCACTTT | CATGKGNSPLHF
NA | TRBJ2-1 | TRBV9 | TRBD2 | TGTGCCAGCAGCGTAGGGGGTAGCGGGAGTAGGAATGAGCAGTTCTTC | CASSVGGSGSRNEQFF
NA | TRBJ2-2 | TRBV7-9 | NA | TGTGCCAGCAGCTCCGATCAGGGAGGCACCGGGGAGCTGTTTTTT | CASSSDQGGTGELFF
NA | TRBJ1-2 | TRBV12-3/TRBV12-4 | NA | TGTGCCAGCAGTTTACGGTTTCGAGGCTACACCTTC | CASSLRFRGYTF
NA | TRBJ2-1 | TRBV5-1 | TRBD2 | TGCGCCAGCAGCTTGCTCCAACTAGCGGGCGACAATGAGCAGTTCTTC | CASSLLQLAGDNEQFF
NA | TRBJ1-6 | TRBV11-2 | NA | TGTGCCAGCAGCTTAAGACAGTCAAATTCACCCCTCCACTTT | CASSLRQSNSPLHF
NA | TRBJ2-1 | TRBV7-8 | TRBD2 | TGTGCCAGCAGCCCCCTGGGGGGGAAAGGGTGGAATGAGCAGTTCTTC | CASSPLGGKGWNEQFF
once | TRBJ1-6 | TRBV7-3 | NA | TGTGCCAGCAGGAAGGGGCCGTATAATTCACCCCTCCACTTT | CASRKGPYNSPLHF
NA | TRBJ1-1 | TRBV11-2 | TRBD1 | TGTGCCAGCAGCTCAGGACAGGTTTTCACTGAAGCTTTCTTT | CASSSGQVFTEAFF
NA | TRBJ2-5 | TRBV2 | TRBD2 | TGTGCCAGCAGTCCCCCGGGGCTAGCGGGGGGTGCGACCCAGTACTTC | CASSPPGLAGGATQYF
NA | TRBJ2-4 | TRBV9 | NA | TGTGCCAGCAGCTACCGGGACACTGAAAACATTCAGTACTTC | CASSYRDTENIQYF
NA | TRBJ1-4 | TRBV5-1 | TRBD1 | TGCGCCAGCAGCCACGACAGGGCTTGGGAAAAACTGTTTTTT | CASSHDRAWEKLFF